These T cell receptor beta chains were read from a single sample in a study of tumor-infiltrating lymphocytes in localized non-small cell lung cancer. Assay: immunoSEQ multiplex PCR; the TCRdb copy retains only in-frame clones and omits some. The sample consists of some 15,000 clones, roughly 76% of them appearing once. The material sequenced was lung tumor tissue. Source of these receptors: a human donor with non-small cell lung cancer. Each CDR3 is given with its conserved first and last residue. Fields, in order: CDR3 length, J gene, V gene, D gene, clone size, CDR3 protein, CDR3 DNA. A D gene is named only where the DNA matches it firmly. A clone size is listed for some rows: how often the clone was seen (once, few, many), or a class if it is expanded.

CDR3 length: 15
J gene: TRBJ2-1
V gene: TRBV5-1
D gene: .
clone size: few
CDR3 protein: CASSFEGLNYNEQFF
CDR3 DNA: TGCGCCAGCAGCTTCGAGGGACTCAACTACAATGAGCAGTTCTTC

CDR3 length: 13
J gene: TRBJ2-7
V gene: TRBV11-3
D gene: .
clone size: .
CDR3 protein: CASSLEDYGEQYF
CDR3 DNA: TGTGCCAGCAGCTTAGAGGACTACGGAGAGCAGTACTTC

CDR3 length: 14
J gene: TRBJ1-2
V gene: TRBV7-2
D gene: TRBD1
clone size: .
CDR3 protein: CASSTRDRVDGYTF
CDR3 DNA: TGTGCCAGCAGCACCCGGGACAGGGTCGACGGCTACACCTTC

CDR3 length: 15
J gene: TRBJ2-6
V gene: TRBV7-9
D gene: .
clone size: .
CDR3 protein: CASSPWSSGANVLTF
CDR3 DNA: TGTGCCAGCAGCCCCTGGTCTTCTGGGGCCAACGTCCTGACTTTC

CDR3 length: 18
J gene: TRBJ2-2
V gene: TRBV1
D gene: .
clone size: .
CDR3 protein: CTSSQEGGSGRITGELFF
CDR3 DNA: TGCACCAGCAGCCAAGAAGGAGGTAGCGGGAGAATAACCGGGGAGCTGTTTTTT

CDR3 length: 15
J gene: TRBJ2-5
V gene: TRBV19
D gene: TRBD2
clone size: .
CDR3 protein: CASSKGGSGQETQYF
CDR3 DNA: TGTGCCAGTAGTAAAGGCGGGAGTGGCCAAGAGACCCAGTACTTC

CDR3 length: 14
J gene: TRBJ1-5
V gene: TRBV4-3
D gene: .
clone size: .
CDR3 protein: CASSQDATGGSQHF
CDR3 DNA: TGCGCCAGCAGCCAAGATGCCACCGGGGGGTCCCAGCATTTT

CDR3 length: 14
J gene: TRBJ2-4
V gene: TRBV5-6
D gene: .
clone size: once
CDR3 protein: CASSLGRAKNIQYF
CDR3 DNA: TGTGCCAGCAGCTTGGGCCGAGCCAAAAACATTCAGTACTTC

CDR3 length: 16
J gene: TRBJ2-1
V gene: TRBV18
D gene: .
clone size: .
CDR3 protein: CASSPPGQYSYNEQFF
CDR3 DNA: TGTGCCAGCTCCCCCCCAGGGCAATATAGTTACAATGAGCAGTTCTTC

CDR3 length: 13
J gene: TRBJ1-1
V gene: TRBV7-2
D gene: .
clone size: .
CDR3 protein: CASSFRVNTEAFF
CDR3 DNA: TGTGCCAGCAGCTTCAGGGTGAACACTGAAGCTTTCTTT

CDR3 length: 15
J gene: TRBJ1-5
V gene: TRBV6-5
D gene: TRBD1
clone size: .
CDR3 protein: CASSYARQGGQPQHF
CDR3 DNA: TGTGCCAGCAGTTACGCCCGACAGGGCGGGCAGCCCCAGCATTTT

CDR3 length: 12
J gene: TRBJ2-7
V gene: TRBV7-9
D gene: .
clone size: .
CDR3 protein: CASSLMQGEQYF
CDR3 DNA: TGTGCCAGCAGCTTGATGCAGGGGGAGCAGTACTTC

CDR3 length: 13
J gene: TRBJ1-1
V gene: TRBV10-3
D gene: .
clone size: once
CDR3 protein: CAISVEGKTEAFF
CDR3 DNA: TGTGCCATCAGTGTGGAGGGGAAAACTGAAGCTTTCTTT

CDR3 length: 12
J gene: TRBJ2-2
V gene: TRBV7-9
D gene: .
clone size: .
CDR3 protein: CASSLSTGELFF
CDR3 DNA: TGTGCCAGCAGCCTAAGTACCGGGGAGCTGTTTTTT

CDR3 length: 15
J gene: TRBJ2-7
V gene: TRBV30
D gene: TRBD2
clone size: .
CDR3 protein: CAWRPTGGGAYEQYF
CDR3 DNA: TGTGCCTGGAGGCCCACGGGGGGGGGAGCTTACGAGCAGTACTTC

CDR3 length: 14
J gene: TRBJ1-1
V gene: TRBV4-2
D gene: .
clone size: .
CDR3 protein: CASSQDSRGLEAFF
CDR3 DNA: TGTGCCAGCAGCCAAGATAGCAGAGGGCTTGAAGCTTTCTTT